The clone carrying this TCR beta chain was seen at least ten times. What it binds is not known. This entry belongs to a study of T cells after yellow fever vaccination. UMIs were added to TCR cDNA along with a universal primer site when it was made by 5'RACE template switching. Using its own MiXCR run on the 5' RACE reads, TCRdb lists one record per CDR3 protein. The sample includes a few hundred thousand distinct CDR3 sequences, 6.9% of them seen just once. Study-level results: Subsequent to the booster, the majority of primary-vaccination clones reappeared (under 98% CD4, around 85% CD8). Across the CD4 and CD8 compartments, a small share of clonotypes was present in both.

The clonotype was recovered from a man aged 25 to 40 who received the YFV17D yellow fever vaccine. The source material was CD4+ T cells sorted from PBMCs, sampled 15 days after the yellow fever booster vaccination.

CDR3 nucleotides: TGCGCCAGCAGCGAGGACAGTAACACTGAAGCTTTCTTT. Translation gives CASSEDSNTEAFF. The V call is TRBV5-1, the J call TRBJ1-1; D may be TRBD1 (6 bases). The V gene's germline CDR1 is SGHRS and CDR2 YFSETQ. V lost 4 bases to trimming and J lost 2 bases, with 9 bases between them. The CDR3 runs to 13 residues.